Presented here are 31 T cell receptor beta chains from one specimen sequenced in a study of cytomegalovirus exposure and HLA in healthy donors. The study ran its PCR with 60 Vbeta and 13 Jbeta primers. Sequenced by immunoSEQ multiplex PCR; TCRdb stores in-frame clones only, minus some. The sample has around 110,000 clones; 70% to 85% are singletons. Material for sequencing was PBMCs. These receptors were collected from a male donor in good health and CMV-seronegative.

CDR3 amino acids: CASRGTGYGYTF. CDR3 coding DNA: TGTGCCAGTAGGGGGACAGGCTATGGCTACACCTTC. The chain is built from TRBV19 and TRBJ1-2; 8 bases are a match to TRBD1. After removal of 6 bases from V and 4 bases from J, the junction contained 1 base not matched to a gene. Germline lookup yields CDR1 LNHDA and CDR2 SQIVND (reference sequence). The CDR3 sequence is 12 residues long.

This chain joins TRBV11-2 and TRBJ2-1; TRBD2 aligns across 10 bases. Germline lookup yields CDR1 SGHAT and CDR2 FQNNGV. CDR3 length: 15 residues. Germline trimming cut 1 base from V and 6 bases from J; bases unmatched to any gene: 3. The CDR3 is CASSLGTSGLNEQFF. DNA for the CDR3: TGTGCCAGCAGCTTAGGGACTAGCGGCCTCAATGAGCAGTTCTTC.

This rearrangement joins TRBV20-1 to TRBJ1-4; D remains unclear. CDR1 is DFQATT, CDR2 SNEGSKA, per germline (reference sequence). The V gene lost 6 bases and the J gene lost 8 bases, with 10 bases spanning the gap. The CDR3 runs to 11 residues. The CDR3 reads CSARQREKLFF. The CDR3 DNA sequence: TGCAGTGCCAGACAACGGGAAAAACTGTTTTTT.

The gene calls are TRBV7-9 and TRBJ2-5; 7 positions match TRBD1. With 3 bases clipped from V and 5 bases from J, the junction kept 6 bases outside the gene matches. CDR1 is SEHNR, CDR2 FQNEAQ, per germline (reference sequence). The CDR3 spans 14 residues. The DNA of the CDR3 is TGTGCCAGCAGCTTGGGCCAGGGGGTTGAGACCCAGTACTTC. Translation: CASSLGQGVETQYF.

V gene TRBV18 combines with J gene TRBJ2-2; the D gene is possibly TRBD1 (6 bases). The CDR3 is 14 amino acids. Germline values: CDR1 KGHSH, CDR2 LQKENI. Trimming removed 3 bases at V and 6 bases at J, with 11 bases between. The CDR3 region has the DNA TGTGCCAGCTCACCCTTACAGGGATCCGGGGAGCTGTTTTTT. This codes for CASSPLQGSGELFF. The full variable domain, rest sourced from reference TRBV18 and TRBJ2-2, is NAGVMQNPRHLVRRRGQEARLRCSPMKGHSHVYWYRQLPEEGLKFMVYLQKENIIDESGMPKERFSAEFPKEGPSILRIQQVVRGDSAAYFCASSPLQGSGELFFGEGSRLTVL.

CDR3 DNA sequence: TGTGCCACCCGAGGCGGAGGGAATGAAAAACTGTTTTTT. Its translation: CATRGGGNEKLFF. This chain uses TRBV19 with TRBJ1-4; no clear D. CDR1 LNHDA and CDR2 SQIVND come from the germline V gene (reference sequence). CDR3 length: 13 residues. Trimming took 10 bases from V and 5 from J, leaving 14 bases between them.

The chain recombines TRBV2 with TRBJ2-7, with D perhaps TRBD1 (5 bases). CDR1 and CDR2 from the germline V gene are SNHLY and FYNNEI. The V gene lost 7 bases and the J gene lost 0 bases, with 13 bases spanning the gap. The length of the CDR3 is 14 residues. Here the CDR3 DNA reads TGTGCCAGCAACTTTCAGGGAAGCTCCTACGAGCAGTACTTC. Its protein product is CASNFQGSSYEQYF.

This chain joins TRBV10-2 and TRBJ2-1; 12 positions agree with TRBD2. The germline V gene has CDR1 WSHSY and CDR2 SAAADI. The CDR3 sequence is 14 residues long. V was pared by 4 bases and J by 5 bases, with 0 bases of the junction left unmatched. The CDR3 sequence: CASSGTSGNNEQFF. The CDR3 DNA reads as TGCGCCAGCAGTGGGACTAGCGGGAACAATGAGCAGTTCTTC.

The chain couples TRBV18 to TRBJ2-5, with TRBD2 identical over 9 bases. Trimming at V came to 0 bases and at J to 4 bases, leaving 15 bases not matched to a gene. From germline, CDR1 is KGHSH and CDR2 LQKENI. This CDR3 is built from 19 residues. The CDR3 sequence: CASSPPSLAGGPMGETQYF. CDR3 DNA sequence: TGTGCCAGCTCACCACCGAGTTTGGCGGGAGGGCCGATGGGAGAGACCCAGTACTTC.

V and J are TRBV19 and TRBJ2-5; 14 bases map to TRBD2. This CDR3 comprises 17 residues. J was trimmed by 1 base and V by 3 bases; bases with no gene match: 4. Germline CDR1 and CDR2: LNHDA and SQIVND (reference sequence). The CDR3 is CASSIPGTSGSQETQYF. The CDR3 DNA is TGTGCCAGTAGTATCCCTGGGACTAGCGGGAGCCAAGAGACCCAGTACTTC.

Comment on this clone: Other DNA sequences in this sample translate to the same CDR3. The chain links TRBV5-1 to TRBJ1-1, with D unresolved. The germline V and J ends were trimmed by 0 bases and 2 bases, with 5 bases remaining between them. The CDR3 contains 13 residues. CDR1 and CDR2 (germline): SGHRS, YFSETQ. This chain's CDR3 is CASSLVVNTEAFF. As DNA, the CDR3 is TGCGCCAGCAGCTTGGTCGTCAACACTGAAGCTTTCTTT.

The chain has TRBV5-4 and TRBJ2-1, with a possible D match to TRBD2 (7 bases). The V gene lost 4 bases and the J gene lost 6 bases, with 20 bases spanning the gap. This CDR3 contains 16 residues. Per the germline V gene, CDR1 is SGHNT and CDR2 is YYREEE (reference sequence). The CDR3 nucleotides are TGTGCCAGCAGCAAAGGGGGGGAGGTCGCAATCAATGAGCAGTTCTTC. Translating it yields CASSKGGEVAINEQFF. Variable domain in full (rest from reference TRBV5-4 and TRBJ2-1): ETGVTQSPTHLIKTRGQQVTLRCSSQSGHNTVSWYQQALGQGPQFIFQYYREEENGRGNFPPRFSGLQFPNYSSELNVNALELDDSALYLCASSKGGEVAINEQFFGPGTRLTVL.

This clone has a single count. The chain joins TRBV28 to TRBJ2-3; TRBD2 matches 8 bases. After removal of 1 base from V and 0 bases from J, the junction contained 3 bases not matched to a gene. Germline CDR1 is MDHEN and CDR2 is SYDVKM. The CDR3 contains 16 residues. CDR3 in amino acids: CASSLLAGPSTDTQYF. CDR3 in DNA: TGTGCCAGCAGTTTATTAGCGGGGCCTAGCACAGATACGCAGTATTTT. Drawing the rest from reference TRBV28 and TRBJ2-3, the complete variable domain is DVKVTQSSRYLVKRTGEKVFLECVQDMDHENMFWYRQDPGLGLRLIYFSYDVKMKEKGDIPEGYSVSREKKERFSLILESASTNQTSMYLCASSLLAGPSTDTQYFGPGTRLTVL.

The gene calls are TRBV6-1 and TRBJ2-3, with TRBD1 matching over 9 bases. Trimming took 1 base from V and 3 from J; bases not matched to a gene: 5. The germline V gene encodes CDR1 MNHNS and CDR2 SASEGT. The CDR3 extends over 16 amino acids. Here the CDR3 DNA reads TGTGCCAGCAGTGAAGGACCGGGACAGGGAACAGATACGCAGTATTTT. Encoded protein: CASSEGPGQGTDTQYF.

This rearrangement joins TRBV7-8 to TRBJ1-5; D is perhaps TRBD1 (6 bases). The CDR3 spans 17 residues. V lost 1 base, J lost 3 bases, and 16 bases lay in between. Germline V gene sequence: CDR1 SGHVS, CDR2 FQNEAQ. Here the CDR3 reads CASSLGGGPVPNQPQHF. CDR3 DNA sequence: TGTGCCAGCAGCTTAGGGGGGGGGCCCGTCCCCAATCAGCCCCAGCATTTT.

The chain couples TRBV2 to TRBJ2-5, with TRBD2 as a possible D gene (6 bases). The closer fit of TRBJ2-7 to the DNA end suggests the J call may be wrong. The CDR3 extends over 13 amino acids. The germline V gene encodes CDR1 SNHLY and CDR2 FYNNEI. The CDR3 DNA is TGTGCCAGCTTGGGGGGTCGCTCCTACGAGCAGTACTTC. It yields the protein CASLGGRSYEQYF.

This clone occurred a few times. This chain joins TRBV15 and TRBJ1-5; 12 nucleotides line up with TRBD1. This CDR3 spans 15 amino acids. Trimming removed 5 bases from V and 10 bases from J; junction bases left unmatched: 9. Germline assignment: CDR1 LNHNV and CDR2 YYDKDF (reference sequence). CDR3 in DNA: TGTGCCACCAGCGCCAGCTGGGGACAGGGGGCTCCCCAGCATTTT. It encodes CATSASWGQGAPQHF.

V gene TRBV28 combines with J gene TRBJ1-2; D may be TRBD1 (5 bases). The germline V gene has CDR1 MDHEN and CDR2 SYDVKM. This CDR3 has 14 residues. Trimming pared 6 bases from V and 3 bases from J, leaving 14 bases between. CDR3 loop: CASRKRGGYYGYTF. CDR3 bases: TGTGCCAGCAGAAAGAGGGGAGGGTACTATGGCTACACCTTC.

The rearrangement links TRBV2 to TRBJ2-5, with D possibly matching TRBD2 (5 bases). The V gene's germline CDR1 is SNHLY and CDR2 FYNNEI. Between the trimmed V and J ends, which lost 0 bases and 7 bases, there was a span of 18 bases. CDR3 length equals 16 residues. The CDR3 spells CASSEAAGSFSRTQYF. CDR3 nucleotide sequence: TGTGCCAGCAGTGAAGCGGCGGGTAGCTTCTCTAGGACCCAGTACTTC.

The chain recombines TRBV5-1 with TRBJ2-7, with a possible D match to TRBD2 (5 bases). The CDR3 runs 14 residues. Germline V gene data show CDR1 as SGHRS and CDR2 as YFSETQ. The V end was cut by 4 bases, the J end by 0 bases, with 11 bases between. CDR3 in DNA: TGCGCCAGCAGCCACGGACTCGACTCCTACGAGCAGTACTTC. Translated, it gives CASSHGLDSYEQYF.

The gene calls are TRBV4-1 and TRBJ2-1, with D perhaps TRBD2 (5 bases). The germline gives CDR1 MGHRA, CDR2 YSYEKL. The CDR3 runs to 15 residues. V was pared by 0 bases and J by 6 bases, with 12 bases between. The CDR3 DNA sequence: TGCGCCAGCAGCCAAGATTACCGGGATCCCAATGAGCAGTTCTTC. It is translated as CASSQDYRDPNEQFF.

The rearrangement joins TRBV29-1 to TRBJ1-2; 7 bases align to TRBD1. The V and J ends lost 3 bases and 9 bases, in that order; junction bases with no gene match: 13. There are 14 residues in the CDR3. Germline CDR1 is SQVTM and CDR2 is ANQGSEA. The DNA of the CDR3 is TGCAGCGTTGATAGTGGACAGGACTTGAGGAGCTACACCTTC. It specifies CSVDSGQDLRSYTF.

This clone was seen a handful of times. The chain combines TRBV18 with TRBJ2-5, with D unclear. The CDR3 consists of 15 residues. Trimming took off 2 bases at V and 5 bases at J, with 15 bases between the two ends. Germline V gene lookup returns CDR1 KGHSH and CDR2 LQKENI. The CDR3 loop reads CASSPYRDLLETQYF. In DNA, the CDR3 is TGTGCCAGCTCACCATACAGAGACCTCTTGGAGACCCAGTACTTC.

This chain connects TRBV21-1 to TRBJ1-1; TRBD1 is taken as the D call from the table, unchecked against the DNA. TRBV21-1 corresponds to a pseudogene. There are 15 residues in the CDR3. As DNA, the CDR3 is TGTGCCAGCAGCAAAGCGGAACAGAAGAACACTGAAGCTTTCTTT. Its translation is CASSKAEQKNTEAFF.

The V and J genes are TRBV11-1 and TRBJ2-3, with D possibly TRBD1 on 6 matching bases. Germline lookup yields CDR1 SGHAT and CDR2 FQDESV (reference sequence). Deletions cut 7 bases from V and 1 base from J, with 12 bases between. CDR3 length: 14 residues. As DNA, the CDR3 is TGTGCCAGCACCCAGGGGAGAGGCACAGATACGCAGTATTTT. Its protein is CASTQGRGTDTQYF.

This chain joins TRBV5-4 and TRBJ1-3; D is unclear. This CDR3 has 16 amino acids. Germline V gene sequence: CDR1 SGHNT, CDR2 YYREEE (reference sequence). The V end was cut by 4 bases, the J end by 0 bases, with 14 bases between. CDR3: CASSLGTYDSGNTIYF. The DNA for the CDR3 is TGTGCCAGCAGCCTGGGAACATACGACTCTGGAAACACCATATATTTT. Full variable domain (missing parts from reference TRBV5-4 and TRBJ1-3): ETGVTQSPTHLIKTRGQQVTLRCSSQSGHNTVSWYQQALGQGPQFIFQYYREEENGRGNFPPRFSGLQFPNYSSELNVNALELDDSALYLCASSLGTYDSGNTIYFGEGSWLTVV.

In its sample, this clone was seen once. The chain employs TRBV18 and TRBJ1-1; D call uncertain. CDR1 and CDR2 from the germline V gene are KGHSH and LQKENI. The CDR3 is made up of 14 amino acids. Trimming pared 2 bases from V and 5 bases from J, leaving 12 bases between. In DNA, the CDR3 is TGTGCCAGCTCACCAGATTTAGTGGTGACTGAAGCTTTCTTT. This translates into CASSPDLVVTEAFF.

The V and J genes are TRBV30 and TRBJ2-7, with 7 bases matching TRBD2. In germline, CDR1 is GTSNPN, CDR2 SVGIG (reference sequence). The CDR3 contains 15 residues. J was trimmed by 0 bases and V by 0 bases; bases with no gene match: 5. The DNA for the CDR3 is TGTGCCTGGAGTGTGGAGACTAGCCTCTCCTACGAGCAGTACTTC. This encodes CAWSVETSLSYEQYF.

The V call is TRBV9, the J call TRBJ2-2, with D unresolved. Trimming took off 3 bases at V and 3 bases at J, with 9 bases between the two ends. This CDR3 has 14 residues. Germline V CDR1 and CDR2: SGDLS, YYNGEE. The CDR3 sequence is CASSGSRYTGELFF. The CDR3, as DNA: TGTGCCAGCAGCGGGAGCAGATACACCGGGGAGCTGTTTTTT.

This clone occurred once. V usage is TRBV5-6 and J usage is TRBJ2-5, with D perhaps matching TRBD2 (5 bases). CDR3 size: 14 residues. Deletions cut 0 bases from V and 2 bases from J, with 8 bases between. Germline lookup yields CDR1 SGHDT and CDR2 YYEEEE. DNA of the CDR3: TGTGCCAGCAGCTTGGGAGGGATTCAAGAGACCCAGTACTTC. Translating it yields CASSLGGIQETQYF.

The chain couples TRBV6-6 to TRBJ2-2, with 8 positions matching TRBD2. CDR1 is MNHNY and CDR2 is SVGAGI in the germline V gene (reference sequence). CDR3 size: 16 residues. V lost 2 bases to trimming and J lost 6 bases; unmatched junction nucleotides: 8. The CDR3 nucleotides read TGTGCCAGCAGTTACAGTTACGGGAGGGCCTCCGGGGAGCTGTTTTTT. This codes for CASSYSYGRASGELFF.